The clone carrying this T cell receptor beta chain has at least ten counts. The record originates from a study of T cells in Graves' hyperthyroidism and ophthalmopathy. The V and J ends lost 1 base and 5 bases respectively, with 15 bases between them. Germline loops: CDR1 MNHNS, CDR2 SASEGT. The CDR3 runs 15 residues. Authors of the study amplified TCR beta CDR3 regions from RNA transcripts. Carried out on the TCR CDR3, a first-round RT-PCR used the HTBI primer set. MiXCR was run by TCRdb on the multiplex PCR reads, yielding one entry per CDR3 protein. In the table there are fewer than 600,000 distinct CDR3 sequences, roughly an eighth of which are singletons.

The origin of this receptor is a woman under 30 with Graves' hyperthyroidism. The specimen was blood. This chain joins TRBV6-1 and TRBJ2-7; D is unclear. CDR3: CASSEGGHATDEQYV. Here the CDR3 DNA reads TGTGCCAGCAGTGAAGGGGGTCACGCCACCGACGAGCAGTACGTC.